This T cell receptor beta chain emerged from a study of T cell changes during pregnancy in multiple sclerosis. Sequencing was performed with immunoSEQ multiplex PCR; in TCRdb, only in-frame clones are kept and a portion is missing. This table has roughly 30,000 clones, about 93% appearing once. This CDR3 has 16 amino acids. Germline V gene lookup returns CDR1 SNHLY and CDR2 FYNNEI. V trimming: 0 bases; J trimming: 6 bases; junction bases outside the gene matches: 7. This specimen was CD4+ T cells from peripheral blood mononuclear cells, taken in the second trimester of pregnancy. The chain employs TRBV2 and TRBJ2-3, with 9 positions matching TRBD2. The origin of this receptor is a female donor with multiple sclerosis, enrolled in a pregnancy study. CDR3 region: CASSEALRGLADTQYF. The CDR3 DNA sequence: TGTGCCAGCAGTGAAGCGCTTCGAGGACTAGCGGATACGCAGTATTTT.